The sample holds many counts of the clone carrying this T cell receptor (beta chain). The antigen is undetermined. On the basis of clinical symptoms, serum thyroxine and TRAb, thyroid ultrasound and orbital computed tomography, diagnoses were made. The blood was taken when hyperthyroidism was first diagnosed, before any ophthalmopathy symptoms showed up. These data originate in a study of T cells in Graves' hyperthyroidism and ophthalmopathy. Broader study findings: Blood also carried most thyroid clonotypes expanded above 0.001.

Amplified TCR beta CDR3 regions came from RNA transcripts. First-round RT-PCR of the TCR CDR3 relied on the HTBI primer set. TCRdb re-derived calls from the multiplex PCR reads in MiXCR, one entry per CDR3 protein. The table shows around 300,000 distinct CDR3 sequences, with roughly 15% occurring only once. The clonotype originates from a woman between 50 and 59 years old with Graves' hyperthyroidism that later progressed to Graves' ophthalmopathy. Sequenced material: blood.

The CDR3 nucleotides are TGCGCCAGCAGCTTGGGGGACAGATTTGGGGTCTACGAGCAGTACTTC. This translates into CASSLGDRFGVYEQYF. The chain has TRBV5-1 and TRBJ2-7; 7 positions agree with TRBD1. This CDR3 is built from 16 residues. V lost 0 bases and J lost 3; bases outside the gene matches: 9. Germline V gives CDR1 SGHRS, CDR2 YFSETQ.